This T cell receptor beta chain comes out of a study of human T cells and chemical hapten exposure. This clonotype was seen at least ten times. Extraction yielded total RNA from whole blood (unfractionated). A single record per CDR3 protein comes from TCRdb applying MiXCR to the 5' RACE reads. The sample consists of 120,000 to 150,000 distinct CDR3 sequences, roughly 4% of them appearing once. The sequence was obtained from a female donor in good health.

CDR3 sequence (DNA): TGCAGCGCATCAGGGGGGCGCACTGAAGCTTTCTTT. It codes for CSASGGRTEAFF. V usage is TRBV29-1 and J usage is TRBJ1-1; 7 bases fit TRBD1. The junction had 6 bases not matched to a gene; V was cut back by 7 bases and J by 4 bases. The CDR3 loop spans 12 amino acids. In germline, CDR1 is SQVTM, CDR2 ANQGSEA. Based on the CDR3 plus reference TRBV29-1 and TRBJ1-1, the full variable domain is SAVISQKPSRDICQRGTSLTIQCQVDSQVTMMFWYRQQPGQSLTLIATANQGSEATYESGFVIDKFPISRPNLTFSTLTVSNMSPEDSSIYLCSASGGRTEAFFGQGTRLTVV.